The next 26 T cell receptor beta chains were all read from a single sample in a study of OX40 agonist ivuxolimab in advanced cancers. Sequenced by immunoSEQ multiplex PCR; TCRdb stores in-frame clones only, minus some. Of approximately 47,000 clones in the sample, about nine tenths were seen once. Sequencing was performed on CD4+ or CD8+ T cells sorted from blood, taken in a trial of the OX40 agonist ivuxolimab. Every receptor here comes from an adult with an advanced solid tumor such as melanoma, head and neck, liver or kidney cancer.

The V gene is TRBV5-1, the J gene TRBJ1-5; D gene unclear. V lost 4 bases and J lost 4, with 12 bases in between. Germline lookup yields CDR1 SGHRS and CDR2 YFSETQ. The CDR3 runs 14 residues. Here the CDR3 DNA reads TGCGCCAGCAGCCCGATGGAGGGTAATCAGCCCCAGCATTTT. Its translation: CASSPMEGNQPQHF.

The chain links TRBV19 to TRBJ1-3, with D unresolved. Germline V gene sequence: CDR1 LNHDA, CDR2 SQIVND (reference sequence). With 8 bases removed from V and 4 bases from J, the gap between germline ends came to 12 bases. CDR3 length equals 13 residues. In DNA form, the CDR3 reads TGTGCCAGTGGTCCCATAAGGGGAAACACCATATATTTT. This encodes CASGPIRGNTIYF. Drawing the rest from reference TRBV19 and TRBJ1-3, the complete variable domain is DGGITQSPKYLFRKEGQNVTLSCEQNLNHDAMYWYRQDPGQGLRLIYYSQIVNDFQKGDIAEGYSVSREKKESFPLTVTSAQKNPTAFYLCASGPIRGNTIYFGEGSWLTVV.

The gene calls are TRBV9 and TRBJ1-4; 9 bases match TRBD1. CDR1 SGDLS and CDR2 YYNGEE come from the germline V gene. The CDR3 covers 15 residues. The V gene end was trimmed by 3 bases and the J gene end by 3 bases; junction bases not matched to a gene: 3. DNA for the CDR3: TGTGCCAGCAGCGCACAGGGGGCCGCTAATGAAAAACTGTTTTTT. Translating it yields CASSAQGAANEKLFF.

The V and J genes are TRBV10-3 and TRBJ2-2; maybe TRBD1 (5 bases). The CDR3 totals 13 residues. From germline, CDR1 is ENHRY and CDR2 SYGVKD. Trimming cost V 6 bases and J 3 bases, with 8 bases left between them. The chain's CDR3 is CAISSQDTGELFF. The CDR3 bases are TGTGCCATCAGCTCACAGGACACCGGGGAGCTGTTTTTT.

The chain links TRBV4-2 to TRBJ1-1; 8 bases align to TRBD1. Per the germline V gene, CDR1 is LGHNA and CDR2 is YNFKEQ. Unmatched junction bases numbered 4, after V lost 0 bases and J lost 7 bases. This CDR3 contains 14 residues. The CDR3 is CASSQDRGHDEAFF. The CDR3 DNA follows: TGTGCCAGCAGCCAAGACAGGGGGCATGATGAAGCTTTCTTT.

The chain recombines TRBV11-3 with TRBJ2-5, with unresolved D. Trimming removed 4 bases from V and 5 bases from J, with 11 bases in between. The CDR3 is made up of 13 amino acids. Germline assignment: CDR1 SGHNT and CDR2 YENEEA. Written as DNA, the CDR3 is TGTGCCAGCAGCTCCCCCTCTAGTGAGACCCAGTACTTC. Encoded protein: CASSSPSSETQYF. The variable domain in full, with the rest retrieved from reference TRBV11-3 and TRBJ2-5, is EAGVVQSPRYKIIEKKQPVAFWCNPISGHNTLYWYLQNLGQGPELLIRYENEEAVDDSQLPKDRFSAERLKGVDSTLKIQPAELGDSAVYLCASSSPSSETQYFGPGTRLLVL.

This chain uses TRBV19 with TRBJ1-5; a possible D gene is TRBD1 (5 bases). Per germline, CDR1 LNHDA and CDR2 SQIVND (reference sequence). The CDR3 runs 19 residues. Between the trimmed V and J ends, which lost 5 bases and 11 bases, there was a span of 34 bases. Written as DNA, the CDR3 is TGTGCCAGTAGTTCATCTGGGGGGAACGGGGTATGGGGTCATCAAACCCAGCATTTT. Residues: CASSSSGGNGVWGHQTQHF. Full variable domain (rest looked up from reference TRBV19 and TRBJ1-5): DGGITQSPKYLFRKEGQNVTLSCEQNLNHDAMYWYRQDPGQGLRLIYYSQIVNDFQKGDIAEGYSVSREKKESFPLTVTSAQKNPTAFYLCASSSSGGNGVWGHQTQHFGDGTRLSIL.

The rearrangement uses TRBV10-2 and TRBJ2-3, with 14 positions matching TRBD2. The CDR3 has 17 residues. The ends lost 0 bases at V and 5 bases at J; junction bases unmatched: 4. The germline V gene encodes CDR1 WSHSY and CDR2 SAAADI. The CDR3: CASSESGTSGGQDTQYF. The CDR3 DNA follows: TGCGCCAGCAGTGAGTCCGGGACTAGCGGGGGTCAAGATACGCAGTATTTT.

The chain uses TRBV4-2 and TRBJ1-3, with D unclear. CDR1 LGHNA and CDR2 YNFKEQ come from the germline V gene. CDR3 length: 15 amino acids. V shed 4 bases and J shed 0 bases, with 10 bases lying between them. The CDR3 DNA follows: TGTGCCAGCAGCCCCCCAGAGAACTCTGGAAACACCATATATTTT. Protein product: CASSPPENSGNTIYF.

The CDR3 coding sequence is TGTGCCAGCAACCCCCTCCGGGGAGGTCGTAACATTCAGTACTTC. It codes for CASNPLRGGRNIQYF. The gene calls are TRBV11-2 and TRBJ2-4, with D maybe TRBD2 (6 bases). V lost 7 bases and J lost 7, with 20 bases in between. The CDR3 sequence is 15 residues long. Germline assignment: CDR1 SGHAT and CDR2 FQNNGV.

The V call is TRBV5-4, the J call TRBJ1-1, with 7 bases fitting TRBD1. The V and J ends lost 4 bases and 5 bases, in that order; junction bases with no gene match: 14. From germline, CDR1 is SGHNT and CDR2 YYREEE (reference sequence). CDR3 size: 16 residues. CDR3 residues: CASSGTHRGIGTEAFF. In DNA, the CDR3 is TGTGCCAGCAGCGGAACACACAGGGGTATAGGGACTGAAGCTTTCTTT.

J is TRBJ2-1 and V is TRBV5-4; the match to TRBD1 covers 10 bases. Germline V lookup: CDR1 SGHNT, CDR2 YYREEE (reference sequence). CDR3 length: 15 residues. The trim removed 0 bases at V and 12 bases at J, leaving 9 bases unmatched. CDR3 region: CASSLGSGQGEVQFF. The CDR3 DNA is TGTGCCAGCAGCTTGGGTAGCGGACAGGGGGAGGTGCAGTTCTTC.

Here the CDR3 reads CSVGRQGGTEAFF. In DNA form, the CDR3 reads TGCAGCGTTGGCCGACAGGGGGGCACTGAAGCTTTCTTT. The chain uses TRBV29-1 and TRBJ1-1, with 9 positions matching TRBD1. This CDR3 has 13 amino acids. Germline assignment: CDR1 SQVTM and CDR2 ANQGSEA. V trimming: 4 bases; J trimming: 4 bases; junction bases outside the gene matches: 4.

This sequence joins TRBV9 and TRBJ2-2; D is unclear. The germline gives CDR1 SGDLS, CDR2 YYNGEE. This CDR3 has 17 residues. The ends were cut back, 4 bases at V and 4 bases at J, with 20 bases in the middle. CDR3 nucleotide sequence: TGTGCCAGCAGCCTCCGAGTAGAGGAGTTCGGCACCGGGGAGCTGTTTTTT. This codes for CASSLRVEEFGTGELFF.

This clone is a singleton in its sample. The genes are TRBV7-6 and TRBJ1-2; D call uncertain. The CDR3 extends over 16 amino acids. The V gene's germline CDR1 is SGHVS and CDR2 FNYEAQ. V lost 5 bases and J 4 bases, leaving 20 bases between the germline ends. CDR3 sequence (DNA): TGTGCCAGCAGCAGCTCACTTGAATCTCAGACCTATGGCTACACCTTC. Translation: CASSSSLESQTYGYTF. Complete variable domain (other parts from reference TRBV7-6 and TRBJ1-2): GAGVSQSPRYKVTKRGQDVALRCDPISGHVSLYWYRQALGQGPEFLTYFNYEAQQDKSGLPNDRFSAERPEGSISTLTIQRTEQRDSAMYRCASSSSLESQTYGYTFGSGTRLTVV.

This CDR3 reads CASSTGQGLSGANVLTF. CDR3 coding DNA: TGCGCCAGCAGCACAGGACAGGGCCTCTCTGGGGCCAACGTCCTGACTTTC. The chain combines TRBV5-1 with TRBJ2-6; TRBD1 matches 8 bases. V lost 4 bases and J lost 0; bases outside the gene matches: 6. The germline V gene encodes CDR1 SGHRS and CDR2 YFSETQ. The CDR3 has 17 residues.

The rearrangement links TRBV6-5 to TRBJ1-2, with D tentatively TRBD1 (5 bases). CDR1 is MNHEY and CDR2 is SVGAGI in the germline V gene. The CDR3 length is 15 residues. The germline V and J ends were trimmed by 0 bases and 4 bases, with 12 bases remaining between them. The CDR3 spells CASSYSRGVGYGYTF. The CDR3, as DNA: TGTGCCAGCAGTTACTCGAGAGGGGTCGGCTATGGCTACACCTTC.

The chain links TRBV5-1 to TRBJ1-4, with 11 nucleotides matching TRBD1. Trimming at V came to 3 bases and at J to 10 bases, leaving 5 bases not matched to a gene. Germline V CDR1 and CDR2: SGHRS, YFSETQ. The CDR3 totals 14 residues. CDR3 residues: CASSSDRGLGKLFF. CDR3 nucleotides: TGCGCCAGCAGCTCGGACAGGGGGCTTGGAAAACTGTTTTTT. Full variable domain (rest looked up from reference TRBV5-1 and TRBJ1-4): KAGVTQTPRYLIKTRGQQVTLSCSPISGHRSVSWYQQTPGQGLQFLFEYFSETQRNKGNFPGRFSGRQFSNSRSEMNVSTLELGDSALYLCASSSDRGLGKLFFGSGTQLSVL.

The CDR3 region is CASSLRVGRKGTDTQYF. DNA for the CDR3: TGTGCCAGCAGTTTACGGGTCGGGAGGAAAGGGACAGATACGCAGTATTTT. The rearrangement joins TRBV28 to TRBJ2-3; TRBD2 aligns across 7 bases. Germline trimming cut 2 bases from V and 3 bases from J; bases unmatched to any gene: 11. Germline CDR1 MDHEN, CDR2 SYDVKM. CDR3 size: 17 residues. Full variable domain (rest looked up from reference TRBV28 and TRBJ2-3): DVKVTQSSRYLVKRTGEKVFLECVQDMDHENMFWYRQDPGLGLRLIYFSYDVKMKEKGDIPEGYSVSREKKERFSLILESASTNQTSMYLCASSLRVGRKGTDTQYFGPGTRLTVL.

V gene TRBV5-5 combines with J gene TRBJ2-3; D is possibly TRBD1 or TRBD2 (5 bases each). Per the germline V gene, CDR1 is SGHKS and CDR2 is YYEKEE (reference sequence). The CDR3 covers 14 residues. Trimming stripped 4 bases from V and 8 bases from J, with 17 bases between. In nucleotides, the CDR3 is TGTGCCAGCAGCGGCGGAGGAGCGAGGGGTACGCAGTATTTT. Translation gives CASSGGGARGTQYF.

V and J are TRBV6-7 and TRBJ2-7; 8 nucleotides align to TRBD2. TRBV6-7 is flagged as an ORF with uncertain function. The V and J ends lost 4 bases and 5 bases, in that order; junction bases with no gene match: 10. This CDR3 contains 15 residues. The CDR3 loop is CASSFGTSKAHEQYF. In DNA form, the CDR3 reads TGTGCCAGCAGTTTTGGGACTAGTAAGGCTCACGAGCAGTACTTC.

V and J are TRBV5-1 and TRBJ1-1, with TRBD1 matching 7 bases. Looked up from germline, CDR1 is SGHRS and CDR2 is YFSETQ. The CDR3 is 15 amino acids. The V and J ends lost 4 bases and 4 bases, in that order; junction bases with no gene match: 10. Written as DNA, the CDR3 is TGCGCCAGCAGCGTAATGGGGACAGCCGGCACTGAAGCTTTCTTT. Amino acid sequence: CASSVMGTAGTEAFF.

V is TRBV4-1 and J is TRBJ2-5; TRBD2 matches 8 bases. The CDR3 covers 15 residues. From germline, CDR1 is MGHRA and CDR2 YSYEKL. V gave up 4 bases and J gave up 5 bases; unmatched junction bases: 9. The chain's CDR3 is CASSLSAGGWETQYF. CDR3 coding DNA: TGCGCCAGCAGCCTGAGTGCGGGGGGCTGGGAGACCCAGTACTTC.

The rearrangement uses TRBV7-2 and TRBJ2-7, with D unclear. Germline V lookup: CDR1 SGHTA, CDR2 FQGNSA. Trimming shortened V by 5 bases and J by 0 bases, and 11 bases separated the two germline ends. The CDR3 is made up of 14 amino acids. CDR3 loop: CASSQYRSSYEQYF. The CDR3 DNA is TGTGCCAGCAGCCAATACCGAAGCTCCTACGAGCAGTACTTC. The full variable domain, rest sourced from reference TRBV7-2 and TRBJ2-7, is GAGVSQSPSNKVTEKGKDVELRCDPISGHTALYWYRQSLGQGLEFLIYFQGNSAPDKSGLPSDRFSAERTGGSVSTLTIQRTQQEDSAVYLCASSQYRSSYEQYFGPGTRLTVT.

V gene TRBV6-6 combines with J gene TRBJ2-1; 9 nucleotides agree with TRBD1. CDR3 length equals 13 residues. The V segment lost 0 bases and the J segment 14 bases; nucleotides outside the gene matches: 5. Germline V lookup: CDR1 MNHNY, CDR2 SVGAGI (reference sequence). CDR3 amino acids: CASSYSLRDREFF. The CDR3 DNA sequence: TGTGCCAGCAGTTACTCCCTCCGGGACAGGGAGTTCTTC.

V is TRBV7-2 and J is TRBJ2-7; 7 bases are a match to TRBD2. This CDR3 region has 15 residues. The germline V gene has CDR1 SGHTA and CDR2 FQGNSA. With V trimmed by 0 bases and J by 2 bases, 4 bases remained unmatched. DNA for the CDR3: TGTGCCAGCAGCTTAGCGTCTAGCGGACCCTACGAGCAGTACTTC. Protein product: CASSLASSGPYEQYF.